These 28 T cell receptor beta chains were all obtained from the same sample, sequenced in a study of cytomegalovirus exposure and HLA in healthy donors. The primer mix had 60 Vbeta and 13 Jbeta primers. Clones were read by immunoSEQ multiplex PCR, and TCRdb kept only the in-frame ones, dropping some. The profile shows under 170,000 clones, roughly 78% of them singletons. The sequenced sample was PBMCs. Source of these receptors: a man aged 50 to 60 in good health and CMV-seropositive.

This clone was seen a handful of times. This rearrangement joins TRBV9 to TRBJ2-3; maybe TRBD2 (5 bases). Germline CDR1 SGDLS, CDR2 YYNGEE. Between the trimmed V and J ends, which lost 2 bases and 1 base, there was a span of 5 bases. There are 13 residues in the CDR3. The CDR3 bases are TGTGCCAGCAGCGTGAGGGGCACAGATACGCAGTATTTT. Translation gives CASSVRGTDTQYF.

This clone was detected only a few times. In DNA form, the CDR3 reads TGTGCCAGCAGCTTAGGGGGGGCACCCCTCCACTTT. It specifies CASSLGGAPLHF. The rearrangement joins TRBV11-3 to TRBJ1-6, with D maybe TRBD1 (5 bases). Germline-derived CDR1 and CDR2 are SGHNT and YENEEA. The CDR3 runs to 12 residues. V gave up 1 base and J gave up 11 bases, with 6 bases separating them.

The J gene is TRBJ2-1, the V gene TRBV7-9, with D unresolved. Germline values: CDR1 SEHNR, CDR2 FQNEAQ (reference sequence). The CDR3 spans 15 residues. With 1 base removed from V and 2 bases from J, the gap between germline ends came to 9 bases. CDR3 sequence: CASSLDRSTYNEQFF. The CDR3, as DNA: TGTGCCAGCAGCTTAGATCGTAGTACCTACAATGAGCAGTTCTTC. The full variable domain, completed using reference TRBV7-9 and TRBJ2-1, is DTGVSQNPRHKITKRGQNVTFRCDPISEHNRLYWYRQTLGQGPEFLTYFQNEAQLEKSRLLSDRFSAERPKGSFSTLEIQRTEQGDSAMYLCASSLDRSTYNEQFFGPGTRLTVL.

V and J are TRBV27 and TRBJ2-1; 9 positions agree with TRBD2. In germline, CDR1 is MNHEY, CDR2 SMNVEV (reference sequence). Trimming removed 7 bases from V and 4 bases from J; junction bases left unmatched: 11. The CDR3 sequence is 16 residues long. CDR3 residues: CASTPSAGGPYNEQFF. The DNA for the CDR3 is TGTGCCAGCACTCCATCAGCGGGAGGCCCTTACAATGAGCAGTTCTTC.

The gene calls are TRBV5-1 and TRBJ1-1; 10 positions match TRBD1. This CDR3 spans 17 amino acids. Trimming cost V 3 bases and J 4 bases; bases outside gene matches: 12. Germline assignment: CDR1 SGHRS and CDR2 YFSETQ. The DNA of the CDR3 is TGCGCCAGCAGCTGGGGCACCGGGACAGGGGAGGCCACTGAAGCTTTCTTT. It translates to CASSWGTGTGEATEAFF.

The rearrangement uses TRBV5-1 and TRBJ2-5; TRBD1 matches 8 bases. The V gene end was trimmed by 5 bases and the J gene end by 3 bases; junction bases not matched to a gene: 6. Germline V lookup: CDR1 SGHRS, CDR2 YFSETQ. This CDR3 contains 14 residues. The CDR3 DNA follows: TGCGCCAGCAGAACCGGGACAGGAGAAGAGACCCAGTACTTC. Protein sequence: CASRTGTGEETQYF.

The chain employs TRBV5-1 and TRBJ2-1; possibly TRBD2 for D (6 bases). CDR3 length: 13 residues. V lost 1 base and J lost 9, with 11 bases in between. Germline V gives CDR1 SGHRS, CDR2 YFSETQ. The CDR3 region is CASSLSPGGEQFF. CDR3 nucleotides: TGCGCCAGCAGCTTGAGTCCCGGGGGTGAGCAGTTCTTC.

This clone was seen only once. The chain links TRBV7-2 to TRBJ2-7; 8 bases match TRBD1. The trim removed 5 bases at V and 3 bases at J, leaving 6 bases unmatched. Germline CDR1 reads SGHTA; CDR2 reads FQGNSA. The CDR3 spans 14 residues. CDR3 sequence (DNA): TGTGCCAGCAGCATCTCGACAGGGGACTACGAGCAGTACTTC. Protein product: CASSISTGDYEQYF.

The rearrangement joins TRBV28 to TRBJ2-7, with 9 bases fitting TRBD1. CDR1 and CDR2 from the germline V gene are MDHEN and SYDVKM. The V segment lost 4 bases and the J segment 2 bases; nucleotides outside the gene matches: 6. The CDR3 covers 15 residues. Here the CDR3 reads CASSYPGDRAYEQYF. Written as DNA, the CDR3 is TGTGCCAGCAGTTATCCCGGGGACAGGGCCTACGAGCAGTACTTC.

This clone has a single count. The chain has TRBV29-1 and TRBJ1-2; the D gene is possibly TRBD1 (6 bases). This CDR3 has 12 amino acids. V lost 6 bases, J lost 6 bases, and 14 bases lay in between. The germline gives CDR1 SQVTM, CDR2 ANQGSEA. The CDR3 DNA reads TGCAGCGTGCAACAGGGTACAGATGGCTACACCTTC. Protein: CSVQQGTDGYTF.

The sample holds a few counts of this clone. A much larger clone lies one base from this, so it may be a read error. The V gene is TRBV11-1, the J gene TRBJ2-7, with D perhaps TRBD1 (5 bases). There are 17 residues in the CDR3. V was pared by 0 bases and J by 2 bases, with 17 bases between. Germline V gene data show CDR1 as SGHAT and CDR2 as FQDESV (reference sequence). CDR3 sequence: CASSLAQGGVVAYEQYF. DNA for the CDR3: TGTGCCAGCAGCTTAGCGCAGGGCGGTGTTGTAGCCTACGAGCAGTACTTC.

The chain couples TRBV13 to TRBJ2-3; D is undetermined. CDR1 and CDR2 (germline): PRHDT, FYEKMQ (reference sequence). V lost 5 bases and J lost 5, with 14 bases in between. The CDR3 runs 14 residues. The CDR3 DNA sequence: TGTGCCAGCAGCCCCGGTCCGACGGGAGATACGCAGTATTTT. Translation: CASSPGPTGDTQYF.

The chain joins TRBV11-2 to TRBJ1-5, with 8 bases aligning to TRBD1. This CDR3 region has 14 residues. Trimming took 3 bases from V and 5 from J; bases not matched to a gene: 3. Germline assignment: CDR1 SGHAT and CDR2 FQNNGV. CDR3 DNA: TGTGCCAGCAGCTTGACAGGGGTGGATCAGCCCCAGCATTTT. Protein product: CASSLTGVDQPQHF. The complete variable domain, with remaining parts taken from reference TRBV11-2 and TRBJ1-5, reads EAGVAQSPRYKIIEKRQSVAFWCNPISGHATLYWYQQILGQGPKLLIQFQNNGVVDDSQLPKDRFSAERLKGVDSTLKIQPAKLEDSAVYLCASSLTGVDQPQHFGDGTRLSIL.

V is TRBV6-1 and J is TRBJ2-1, with 10 bases that match TRBD2. J gave up 7 bases and V 4 bases, and 4 bases lay outside the gene matches. This CDR3 contains 14 residues. Per the germline V gene, CDR1 is MNHNS and CDR2 is SASEGT. CDR3 loop: CASSAQREGNEQFF. The CDR3 DNA sequence: TGTGCCAGCAGTGCTCAGCGGGAGGGTAATGAGCAGTTCTTC.

This sequence joins TRBV19 and TRBJ2-1; no reliable D call. The length of the CDR3 is 15 residues. V was trimmed by 4 bases and J by 2 bases, leaving 12 bases between them. From germline, CDR1 is LNHDA and CDR2 SQIVND (reference sequence). CDR3 sequence reads: CASSTSEAPYNEQFF. CDR3 DNA sequence: TGTGCCAGTAGTACCTCCGAGGCTCCCTACAATGAGCAGTTCTTC.

The gene calls are TRBV28 and TRBJ1-2; D remains unclear. The CDR3 covers 14 residues. V lost 3 bases and J lost 4, with 12 bases in between. The germline V gene encodes CDR1 MDHEN and CDR2 SYDVKM. CDR3 coding DNA: TGTGCCAGCAGTTTGACGGGGAGCGGCTATGGCTACACCTTC. Its translation is CASSLTGSGYGYTF.

The chain is built from TRBV19 and TRBJ2-7; 8 bases match TRBD1. CDR1 is LNHDA, CDR2 SQIVND, per germline (reference sequence). This CDR3 is built from 16 residues. With 5 bases clipped from V and 1 base from J, the junction kept 10 bases outside the gene matches. The CDR3 region has the DNA TGTGCCAGTAGTCTGAAGACAGGGGTTCCGTCCTACGAGCAGTACTTC. Translating gives CASSLKTGVPSYEQYF. Full variable domain (remainder filled in from reference TRBV19 and TRBJ2-7): DGGITQSPKYLFRKEGQNVTLSCEQNLNHDAMYWYRQDPGQGLRLIYYSQIVNDFQKGDIAEGYSVSREKKESFPLTVTSAQKNPTAFYLCASSLKTGVPSYEQYFGPGTRLTVT.

The chain joins TRBV5-1 to TRBJ2-1, with 10 bases fitting TRBD2. V trimming: 4 bases; J trimming: 6 bases; junction bases outside the gene matches: 7. Germline V gene sequence: CDR1 SGHRS, CDR2 YFSETQ. The length of the CDR3 is 15 residues. The CDR3 sequence: CASSQREGIPNEQFF. The CDR3 DNA reads as TGCGCCAGCAGCCAGCGGGAGGGAATCCCCAATGAGCAGTTCTTC.

V gene TRBV28 combines with J gene TRBJ2-1; the match to TRBD2 covers 12 bases. Trimming cost V 4 bases and J 6 bases; bases outside gene matches: 7. CDR1 and CDR2 (germline): MDHEN, SYDVKM. There are 16 residues in the CDR3. CDR3 in DNA: TGTGCCAGCAGTTCACCGACTAGCGGGAGTTTCAATGAGCAGTTCTTC. Its translation is CASSSPTSGSFNEQFF.

The chain joins TRBV5-1 to TRBJ2-7; D unclear. Germline CDR1 reads SGHRS; CDR2 reads YFSETQ. CDR3 size: 14 residues. Trimming removed 0 bases from V and 2 bases from J, with 9 bases in between. CDR3 bases: TGCGCCAGCAGCTTGGCTCCAGGAACCTACGAGCAGTACTTC. The encoded protein is CASSLAPGTYEQYF.

The rearrangement joins TRBV4-2 to TRBJ2-6; the match to TRBD2 covers 10 bases. The CDR3 is made up of 19 amino acids. J gave up 0 bases and V 0 bases, and 5 bases lay outside the gene matches. Germline CDR1 is LGHNA and CDR2 is YNFKEQ. The CDR3 DNA is TGTGCCAGCAGCCAAGACGGGACTAGCGCTATCTCTGGGGCCAACGTCCTGACTTTC. Protein sequence: CASSQDGTSAISGANVLTF.

This rearrangement joins TRBV27 to TRBJ1-2; D is ambiguous. The V gene lost 7 bases and the J gene lost 8 bases, with 14 bases spanning the gap. Germline V gives CDR1 MNHEY, CDR2 SMNVEV (reference sequence). The CDR3 runs 12 residues. The CDR3 sequence: CASKRQSGGYTF. The CDR3, as DNA: TGTGCCAGCAAGCGTCAGTCTGGAGGCTACACCTTC.

V usage is TRBV7-3 and J usage is TRBJ2-3; D call uncertain. In germline, CDR1 is SGHTA, CDR2 FQGTGA. The CDR3 extends over 14 amino acids. V lost 5 bases and J lost 2, with 11 bases in between. The DNA of the CDR3 is TGTGCCAGCAGCCTTGACTCGAACACAGATACGCAGTATTTT. It yields the protein CASSLDSNTDTQYF. The complete variable domain, with remaining parts taken from reference TRBV7-3 and TRBJ2-3, reads GAGVSQTPSNKVTEKGKYVELRCDPISGHTALYWYRQSLGQGPEFLIYFQGTGAADDSGLPNDRFFAVRPEGSVSTLKIQRTERGDSAVYLCASSLDSNTDTQYFGPGTRLTVL.

This chain links TRBV5-1 with TRBJ2-7; 11 nucleotides align to TRBD1. In germline, CDR1 is SGHRS, CDR2 YFSETQ. The CDR3 is made up of 15 amino acids. The V gene end was trimmed by 4 bases and the J gene end by 3 bases; junction bases not matched to a gene: 6. DNA of the CDR3: TGCGCCAGCAGCCCCTATGGGACAGGGGGCTACGAGCAGTACTTC. Translation gives CASSPYGTGGYEQYF.

The V and J genes are TRBV7-9 and TRBJ1-4; TRBD1 matches at 7 bases. This CDR3 comprises 15 residues. Looked up from germline, CDR1 is SEHNR and CDR2 is FQNEAQ (reference sequence). J gave up 8 bases and V 5 bases, and 11 bases lay outside the gene matches. The CDR3 region has the DNA TGTGCCAGCAGCCCTCGAGGAGGGGGCGACGAAAAACTGTTTTTT. This translates into CASSPRGGGDEKLFF.

The gene calls are TRBV7-2 and TRBJ2-1, with 7 bases lining up with TRBD2. The CDR3 is 15 residues long. Trimming removed 7 bases from V and 5 bases from J; junction bases left unmatched: 11. CDR1 and CDR2 from the germline V gene are SGHTA and FQGNSA. Here the CDR3 reads CASTNLGLADNEQFF. In DNA form, the CDR3 reads TGTGCCAGCACCAACTTGGGGCTAGCGGACAATGAGCAGTTCTTC.

A few counts support this clone. The chain has TRBV5-1 and TRBJ2-2; D might be TRBD2 (6 bases). The V and J ends lost 5 bases and 6 bases respectively, with 14 bases between them. The V gene's germline CDR1 is SGHRS and CDR2 YFSETQ. The CDR3 is 14 residues long. CDR3 coding DNA: TGCGCCAGCAGTGAGGCAGGGAGGCCCGGGGAGCTGTTTTTT. Translated, it gives CASSEAGRPGELFF.

The chain uses TRBV6-5 and TRBJ1-2; tentative D call: TRBD1 (6 bases). This CDR3 comprises 13 residues. Trimming removed 9 bases from V and 2 bases from J, with 13 bases in between. The V gene's germline CDR1 is MNHEY and CDR2 SVGAGI. CDR3 DNA: TGTGCCAGTAGTAGGGACACCAACTATGGCTACACCTTC. Protein sequence: CASSRDTNYGYTF.